The present T cell receptor (beta chain) was sequenced within a study of T cells in Graves' hyperthyroidism and ophthalmopathy. The table lists this clonotype with many counts. Antigen: not known. Germline V gene lookup returns CDR1 SGHRS and CDR2 YFSETQ. The trim removed 2 bases at V and 5 bases at J, leaving 6 bases unmatched. The CDR3 spans 15 residues. Points from the study as a whole: Ophthalmopathy, which appeared later, was predicted by the model a median roughly 6.6 months before onset.

There were TCR beta CDR3 regions amplified from RNA transcripts. Using the HTBI primer set, a first-round RT-PCR was run on the TCR CDR3. TCRdb processed the multiplex PCR reads anew with MiXCR; each CDR3 protein has one entry. Of under 450,000 distinct CDR3 sequences in the sample, around a sixth are singletons; the top ten hold about 7.7%. The sample consisted of blood. This sequence originates from a woman under 30 with Graves' hyperthyroidism. The V gene is TRBV5-1, the J gene TRBJ2-5; 10 bases are shared with TRBD2. The CDR3 coding sequence is TGCGCCAGCAGCTTCCTAGCGGGAGCAGGGGAGACCCAGTACTTC. Translating it yields CASSFLAGAGETQYF.